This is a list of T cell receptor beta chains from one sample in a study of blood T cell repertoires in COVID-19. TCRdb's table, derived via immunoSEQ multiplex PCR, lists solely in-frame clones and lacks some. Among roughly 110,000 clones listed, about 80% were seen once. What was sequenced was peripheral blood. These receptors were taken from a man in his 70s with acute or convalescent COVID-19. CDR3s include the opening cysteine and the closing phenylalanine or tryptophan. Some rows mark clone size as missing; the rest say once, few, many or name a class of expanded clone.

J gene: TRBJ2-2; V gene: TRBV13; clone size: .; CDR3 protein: CASSLGPGQGNTGELFF
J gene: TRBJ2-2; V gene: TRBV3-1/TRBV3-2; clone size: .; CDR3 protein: CASRRTGTGPGELFF
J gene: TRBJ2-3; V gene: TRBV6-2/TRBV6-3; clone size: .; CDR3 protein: CASSALTVTDTQYF
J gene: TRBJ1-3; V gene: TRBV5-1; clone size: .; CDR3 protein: CASSFPGQGEGNTIYF
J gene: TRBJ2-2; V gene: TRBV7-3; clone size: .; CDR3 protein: CASSLNGESTGELFF
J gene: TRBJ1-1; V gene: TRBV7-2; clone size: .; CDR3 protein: CASSLVRISEAFF
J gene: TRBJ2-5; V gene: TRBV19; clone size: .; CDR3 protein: CASSMVGAETQYF
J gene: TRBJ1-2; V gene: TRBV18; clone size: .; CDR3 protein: CASSPVQGDGYTF
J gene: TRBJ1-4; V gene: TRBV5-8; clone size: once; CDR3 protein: CASSQGQGFEKLFF
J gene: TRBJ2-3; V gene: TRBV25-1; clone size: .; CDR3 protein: CASQGELLTDTQYF
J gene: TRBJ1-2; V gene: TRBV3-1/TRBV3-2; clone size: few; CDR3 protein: CASSQQGFALYGYTF
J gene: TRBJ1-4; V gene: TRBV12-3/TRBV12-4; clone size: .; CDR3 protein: CASSRGADEKLFF
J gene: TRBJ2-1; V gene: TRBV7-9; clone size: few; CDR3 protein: CASSLGQVGYSEQFF
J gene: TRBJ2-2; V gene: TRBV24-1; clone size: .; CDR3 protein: CATRASHTGELFF
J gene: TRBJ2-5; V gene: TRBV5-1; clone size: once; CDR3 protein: CASSLSGGQETQYF
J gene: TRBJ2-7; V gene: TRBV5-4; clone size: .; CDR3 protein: CASSLGGQLSYEQYF
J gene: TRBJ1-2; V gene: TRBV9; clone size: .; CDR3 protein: CASSAGTGGSNYGYTF
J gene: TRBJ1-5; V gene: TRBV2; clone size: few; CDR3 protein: CASSEQITGNQPQHF
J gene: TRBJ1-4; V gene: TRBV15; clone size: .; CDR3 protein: CATSRGPSEEKLFF
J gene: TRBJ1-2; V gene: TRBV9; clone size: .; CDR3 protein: CASSVSANYGYTF
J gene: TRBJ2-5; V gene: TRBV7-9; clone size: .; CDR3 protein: CASSRGLNYQETQYF
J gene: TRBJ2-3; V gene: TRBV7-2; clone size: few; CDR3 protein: CASSPPTGIADTQYF
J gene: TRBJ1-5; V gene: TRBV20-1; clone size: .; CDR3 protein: CSASVIGSQPQHF
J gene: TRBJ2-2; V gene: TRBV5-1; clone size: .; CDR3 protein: CASSSPTGGGGELFF
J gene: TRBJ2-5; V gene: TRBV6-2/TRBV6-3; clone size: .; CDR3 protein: CASSYGGVETQYF
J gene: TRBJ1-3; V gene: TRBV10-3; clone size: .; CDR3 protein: CAISELGTRDSYSGNTIYF
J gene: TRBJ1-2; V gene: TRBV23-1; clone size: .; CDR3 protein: CASSNPTGGDYGYTF
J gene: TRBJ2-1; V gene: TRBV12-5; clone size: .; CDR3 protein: CASGLVLGTGSYNEQFF
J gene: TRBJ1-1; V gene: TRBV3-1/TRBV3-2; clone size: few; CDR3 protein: CASRRDRVWSF
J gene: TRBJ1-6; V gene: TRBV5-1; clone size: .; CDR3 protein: CASSLEFAGSYNSPLHF
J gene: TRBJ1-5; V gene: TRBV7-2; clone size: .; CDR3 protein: CASSFQQDQPQHF
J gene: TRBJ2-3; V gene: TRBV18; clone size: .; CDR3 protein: CASSPDWGGTDTQYF
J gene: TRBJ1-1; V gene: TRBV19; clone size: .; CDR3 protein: CASSRPGEGAFF
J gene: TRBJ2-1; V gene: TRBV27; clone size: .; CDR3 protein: CASAPGLAISSYNEQFF